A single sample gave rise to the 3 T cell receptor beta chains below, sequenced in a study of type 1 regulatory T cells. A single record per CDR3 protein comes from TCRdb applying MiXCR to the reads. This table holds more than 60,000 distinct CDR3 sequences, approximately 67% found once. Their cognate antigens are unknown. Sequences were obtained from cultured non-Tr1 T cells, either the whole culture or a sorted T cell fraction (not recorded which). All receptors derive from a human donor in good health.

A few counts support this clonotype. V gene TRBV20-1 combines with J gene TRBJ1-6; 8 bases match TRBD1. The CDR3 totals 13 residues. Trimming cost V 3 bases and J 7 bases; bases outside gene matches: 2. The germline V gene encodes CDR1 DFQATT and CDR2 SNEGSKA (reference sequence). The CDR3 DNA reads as TGCAGTGCTAGGACAGGGGTAAATTCACCCCTCCACTTT. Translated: CSARTGVNSPLHF.

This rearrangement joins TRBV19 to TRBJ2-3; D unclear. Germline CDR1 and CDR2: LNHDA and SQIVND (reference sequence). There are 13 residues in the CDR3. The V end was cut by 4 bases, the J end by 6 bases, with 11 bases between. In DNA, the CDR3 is TGTGCCAGTAGTACCCATCCTGGGGATACGCAGTATTTT. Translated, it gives CASSTHPGDTQYF.

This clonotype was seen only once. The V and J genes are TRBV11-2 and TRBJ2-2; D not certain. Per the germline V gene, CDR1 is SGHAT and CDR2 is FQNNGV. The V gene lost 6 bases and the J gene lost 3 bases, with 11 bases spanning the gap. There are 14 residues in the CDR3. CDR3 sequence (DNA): TGTGCCAGCAGAATTAGGGCAGACACCGGGGAGCTGTTTTTT. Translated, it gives CASRIRADTGELFF.